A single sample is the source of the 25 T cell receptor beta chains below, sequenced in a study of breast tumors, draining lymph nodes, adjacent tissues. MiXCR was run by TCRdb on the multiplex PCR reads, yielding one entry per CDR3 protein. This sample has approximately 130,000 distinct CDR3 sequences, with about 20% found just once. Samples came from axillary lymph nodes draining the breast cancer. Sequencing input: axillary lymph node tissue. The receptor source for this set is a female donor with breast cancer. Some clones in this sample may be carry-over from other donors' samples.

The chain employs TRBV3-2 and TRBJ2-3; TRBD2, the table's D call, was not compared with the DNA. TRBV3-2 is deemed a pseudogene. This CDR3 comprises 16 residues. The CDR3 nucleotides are TGTGCCAGCAGCCAAGAGCGGGAGACGGGCACAGATACGCAGTATTTT. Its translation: CASSQERETGTDTQYF.

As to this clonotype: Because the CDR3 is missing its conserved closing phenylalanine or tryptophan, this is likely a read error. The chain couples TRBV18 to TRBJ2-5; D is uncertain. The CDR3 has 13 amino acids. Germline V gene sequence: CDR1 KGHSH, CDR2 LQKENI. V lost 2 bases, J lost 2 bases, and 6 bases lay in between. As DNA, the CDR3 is TGTGCCAGCTCACCAGGCAGACAAGAGACCCAGTACGTC. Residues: CASSPGRQETQYV.

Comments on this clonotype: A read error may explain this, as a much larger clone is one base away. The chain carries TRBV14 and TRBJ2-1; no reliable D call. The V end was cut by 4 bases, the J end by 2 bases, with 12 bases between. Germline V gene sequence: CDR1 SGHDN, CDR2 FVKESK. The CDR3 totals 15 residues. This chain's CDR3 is CASSLQETTYNEQFF. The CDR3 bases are TGTGCCAGCAGCCTCCAGGAGACAACCTACAATGAGCAGTTCTTC.

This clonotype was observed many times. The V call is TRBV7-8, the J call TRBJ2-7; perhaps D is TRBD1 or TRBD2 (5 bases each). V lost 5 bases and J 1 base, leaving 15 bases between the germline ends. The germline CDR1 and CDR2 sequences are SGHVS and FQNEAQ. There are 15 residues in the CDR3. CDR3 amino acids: CASSIAGGRSYEQYF. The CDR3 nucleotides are TGTGCCAGCAGCATCGCTGGGGGTCGGTCCTACGAGCAGTACTTC.

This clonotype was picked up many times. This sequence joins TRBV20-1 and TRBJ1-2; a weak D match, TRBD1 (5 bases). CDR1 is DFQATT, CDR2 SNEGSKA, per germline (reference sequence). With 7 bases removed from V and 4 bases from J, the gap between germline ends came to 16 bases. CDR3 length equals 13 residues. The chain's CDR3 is CSVRRQGGYGYTF. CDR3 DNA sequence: TGCAGTGTGAGACGCCAGGGTGGCTATGGCTACACCTTC.

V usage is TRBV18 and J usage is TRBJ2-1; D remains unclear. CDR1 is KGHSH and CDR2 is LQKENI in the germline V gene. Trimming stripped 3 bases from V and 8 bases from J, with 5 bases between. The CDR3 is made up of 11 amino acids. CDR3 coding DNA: TGTGCCAGCTCACCTAAGGATGAGCAGTTCTTC. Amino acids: CASSPKDEQFF. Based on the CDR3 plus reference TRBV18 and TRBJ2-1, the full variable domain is NAGVMQNPRHLVRRRGQEARLRCSPMKGHSHVYWYRQLPEEGLKFMVYLQKENIIDESGMPKERFSAEFPKEGPSILRIQQVVRGDSAAYFCASSPKDEQFFGPGTRLTVL.

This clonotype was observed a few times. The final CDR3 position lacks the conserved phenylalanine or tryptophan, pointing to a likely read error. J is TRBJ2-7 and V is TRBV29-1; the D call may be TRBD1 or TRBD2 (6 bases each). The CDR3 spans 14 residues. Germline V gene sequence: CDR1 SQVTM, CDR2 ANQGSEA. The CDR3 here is CSVEVPGARYGQYL. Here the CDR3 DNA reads TGCAGCGTTGAAGTTCCGGGGGCGCGCTACGGGCAGTACCTC.

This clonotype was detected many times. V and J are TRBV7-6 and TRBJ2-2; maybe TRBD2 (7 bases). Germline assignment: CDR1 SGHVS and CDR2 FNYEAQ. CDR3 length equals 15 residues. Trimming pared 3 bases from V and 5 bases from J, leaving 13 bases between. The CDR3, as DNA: TGTGCCAGCAGCTTGAGGGCGGGGGCAACCGGGGAGCTGTTTTTT. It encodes CASSLRAGATGELFF.

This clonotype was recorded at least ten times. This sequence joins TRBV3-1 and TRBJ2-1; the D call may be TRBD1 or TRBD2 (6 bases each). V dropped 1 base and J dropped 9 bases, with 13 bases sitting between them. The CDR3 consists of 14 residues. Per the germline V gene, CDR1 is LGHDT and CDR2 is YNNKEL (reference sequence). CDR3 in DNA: TGTGCCAGCAGCCAAGGGGGGCGGGAAGGTGAGCAGTTCTTC. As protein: CASSQGGREGEQFF.

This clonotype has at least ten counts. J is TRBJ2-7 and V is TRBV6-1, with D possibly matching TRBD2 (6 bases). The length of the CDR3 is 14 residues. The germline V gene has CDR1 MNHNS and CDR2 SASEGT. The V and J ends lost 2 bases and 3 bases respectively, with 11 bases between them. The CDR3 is CASSESGQNYEQYF. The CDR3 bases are TGTGCCAGCAGTGAAAGCGGGCAGAACTACGAGCAGTACTTC.

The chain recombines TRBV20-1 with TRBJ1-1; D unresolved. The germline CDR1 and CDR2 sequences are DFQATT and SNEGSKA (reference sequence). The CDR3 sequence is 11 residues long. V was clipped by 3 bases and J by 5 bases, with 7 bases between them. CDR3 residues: CSASHSTEAFF. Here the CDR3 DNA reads TGCAGTGCTAGTCACAGTACTGAAGCTTTCTTT.

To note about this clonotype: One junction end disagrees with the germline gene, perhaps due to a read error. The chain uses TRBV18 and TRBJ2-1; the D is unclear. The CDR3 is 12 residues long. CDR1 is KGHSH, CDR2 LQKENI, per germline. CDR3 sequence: CSSSPNYNEQFF. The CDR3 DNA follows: TGTTCCAGCTCACCCAACTACAATGAGCAGTTCTTC.

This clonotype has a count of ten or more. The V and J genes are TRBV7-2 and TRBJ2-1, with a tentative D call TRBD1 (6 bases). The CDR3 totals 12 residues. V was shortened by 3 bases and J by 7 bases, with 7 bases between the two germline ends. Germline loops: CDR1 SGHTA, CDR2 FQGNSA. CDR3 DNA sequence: TGTGCCAGCAGCTTCAGGGGAAATGAGCAGTTCTTC. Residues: CASSFRGNEQFF.

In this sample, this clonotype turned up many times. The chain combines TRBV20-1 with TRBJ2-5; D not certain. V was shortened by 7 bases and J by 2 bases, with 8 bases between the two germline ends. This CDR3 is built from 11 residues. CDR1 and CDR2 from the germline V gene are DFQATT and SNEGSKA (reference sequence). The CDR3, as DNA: TGCAGTGGGACGGTGCAAGAGACCCAGTACTTC. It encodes CSGTVQETQYF.

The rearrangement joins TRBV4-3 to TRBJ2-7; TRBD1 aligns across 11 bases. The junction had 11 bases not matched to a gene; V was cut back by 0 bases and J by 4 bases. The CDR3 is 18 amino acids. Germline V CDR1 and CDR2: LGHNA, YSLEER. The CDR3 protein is CASSQDFGGTGGGYEQYF. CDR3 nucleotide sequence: TGCGCCAGCAGCCAAGATTTTGGAGGGACAGGGGGGGGTTACGAGCAGTACTTC.

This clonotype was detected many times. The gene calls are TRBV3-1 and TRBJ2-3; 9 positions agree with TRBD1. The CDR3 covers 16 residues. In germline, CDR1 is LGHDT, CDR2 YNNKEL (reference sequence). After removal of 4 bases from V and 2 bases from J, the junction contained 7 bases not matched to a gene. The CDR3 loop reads CASSPRDREVTDTQYF. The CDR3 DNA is TGTGCCAGCAGCCCTCGGGACAGGGAGGTCACAGATACGCAGTATTTT.

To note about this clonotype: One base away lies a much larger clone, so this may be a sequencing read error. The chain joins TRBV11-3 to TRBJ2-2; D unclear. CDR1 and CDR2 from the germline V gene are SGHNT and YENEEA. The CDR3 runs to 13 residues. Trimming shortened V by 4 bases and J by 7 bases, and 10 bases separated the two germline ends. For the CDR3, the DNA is TGTGCCAGCAGCTCACAGCGAAGCGGGGAGCTGTTTTTT. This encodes CASSSQRSGELFF.

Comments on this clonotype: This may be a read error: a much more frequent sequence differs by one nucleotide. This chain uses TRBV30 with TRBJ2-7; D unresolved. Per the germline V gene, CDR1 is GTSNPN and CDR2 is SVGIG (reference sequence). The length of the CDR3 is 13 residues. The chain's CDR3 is CARSVLAPYEQYF. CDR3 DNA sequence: TGTGCCCGGAGTGTACTTGCCCCCTACGAGCAGTACTTC.

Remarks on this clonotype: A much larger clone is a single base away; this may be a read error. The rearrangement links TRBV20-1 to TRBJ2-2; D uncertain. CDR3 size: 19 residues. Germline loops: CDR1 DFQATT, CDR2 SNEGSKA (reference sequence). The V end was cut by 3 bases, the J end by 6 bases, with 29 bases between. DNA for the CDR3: TGCAGTGCTAGTTCCAACCCGGCGGTGACGGCCGTATTGGCCGGGGAGCTGTTTTTT. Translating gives CSASSNPAVTAVLAGELFF.

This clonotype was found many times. The CDR3 protein is CASSVGEGGNTIYF. The CDR3 region has the DNA TGTGCCAGCAGCGTAGGAGAGGGTGGAAACACCATATATTTT. J is TRBJ1-3 and V is TRBV9, with D unclear. V gave up 0 bases and J gave up 3 bases, with 7 bases separating them. In germline, CDR1 is SGDLS, CDR2 YYNGEE. The CDR3 sequence is 14 residues long.

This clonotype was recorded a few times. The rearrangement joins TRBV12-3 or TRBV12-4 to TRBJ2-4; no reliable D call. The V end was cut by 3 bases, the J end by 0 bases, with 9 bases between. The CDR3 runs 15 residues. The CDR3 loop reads CASSLALLAKNIQYF. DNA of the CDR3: TGTGCCAGCAGTTTGGCCCTCCTAGCCAAAAACATTCAGTACTTC.

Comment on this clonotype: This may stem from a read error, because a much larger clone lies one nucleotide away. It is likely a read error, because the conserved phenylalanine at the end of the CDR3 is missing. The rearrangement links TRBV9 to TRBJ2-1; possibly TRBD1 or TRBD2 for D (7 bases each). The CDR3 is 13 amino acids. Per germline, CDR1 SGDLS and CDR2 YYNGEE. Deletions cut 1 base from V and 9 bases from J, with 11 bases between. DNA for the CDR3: TGTGCCAGCAGCGTACAGGGGGGGAGTGAGCAGTTCTCC. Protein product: CASSVQGGSEQFS.

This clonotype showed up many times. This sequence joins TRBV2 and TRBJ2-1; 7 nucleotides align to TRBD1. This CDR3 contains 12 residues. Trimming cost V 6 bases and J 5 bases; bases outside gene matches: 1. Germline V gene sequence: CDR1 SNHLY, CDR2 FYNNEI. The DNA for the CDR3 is TGTGCCAGCAGGGGACAGAACAATGAGCAGTTCTTC. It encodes CASRGQNNEQFF.

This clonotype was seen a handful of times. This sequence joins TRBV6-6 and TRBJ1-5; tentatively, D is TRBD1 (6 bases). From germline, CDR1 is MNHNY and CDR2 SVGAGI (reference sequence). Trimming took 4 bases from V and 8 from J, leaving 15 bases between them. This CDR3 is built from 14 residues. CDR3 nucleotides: TGTGCCAGCAGTTTTGGACAGCCATCCGAGCCCCAGCATTTT. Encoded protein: CASSFGQPSEPQHF.

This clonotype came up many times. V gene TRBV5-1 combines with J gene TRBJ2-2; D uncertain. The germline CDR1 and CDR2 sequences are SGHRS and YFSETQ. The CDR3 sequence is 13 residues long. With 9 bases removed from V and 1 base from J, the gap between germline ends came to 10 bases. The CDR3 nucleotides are TGCGCCACCCGTCTTTGGAACACCGGGGAGCTGTTTTTT. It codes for CATRLWNTGELFF.